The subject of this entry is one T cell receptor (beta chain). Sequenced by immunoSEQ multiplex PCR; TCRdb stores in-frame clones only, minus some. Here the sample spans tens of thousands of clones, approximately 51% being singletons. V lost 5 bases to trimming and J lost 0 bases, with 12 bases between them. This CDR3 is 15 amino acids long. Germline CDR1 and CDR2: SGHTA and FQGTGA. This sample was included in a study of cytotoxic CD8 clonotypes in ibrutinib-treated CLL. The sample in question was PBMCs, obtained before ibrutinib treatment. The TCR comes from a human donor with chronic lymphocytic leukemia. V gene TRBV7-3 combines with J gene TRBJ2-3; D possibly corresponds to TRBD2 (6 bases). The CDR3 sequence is CASSPRDGSTDTQYF. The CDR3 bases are TGTGCCAGCAGCCCGCGGGACGGTAGCACAGATACGCAGTATTTT.